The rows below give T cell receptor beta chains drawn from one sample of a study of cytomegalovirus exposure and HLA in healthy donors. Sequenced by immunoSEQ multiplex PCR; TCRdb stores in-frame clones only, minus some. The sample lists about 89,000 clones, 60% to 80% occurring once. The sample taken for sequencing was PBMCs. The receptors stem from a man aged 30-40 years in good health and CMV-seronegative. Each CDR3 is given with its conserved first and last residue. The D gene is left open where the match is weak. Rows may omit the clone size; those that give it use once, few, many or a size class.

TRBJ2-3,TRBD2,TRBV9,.,TGTGCCAGCAGCGTGGGTGGGGGGGGAGGTAGCACAGATACGCAGTATTTT,CASSVGGGGGSTDTQYF
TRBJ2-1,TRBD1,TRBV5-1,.,TGCGCCAGCAGCCCACACATACAGGGGGCGTTGTACAATGAGCAGTTCTTC,CASSPHIQGALYNEQFF
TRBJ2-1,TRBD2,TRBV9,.,TGTGCCAGCAGCTTTACTGTAGCGGGAGCTATGGATGAGCAGTTCTTC,CASSFTVAGAMDEQFF
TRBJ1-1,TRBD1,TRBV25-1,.,TGTGCCAGCAGTGACGACAGGGGGGTGAACACTGAAGCTTTCTTT,CASSDDRGVNTEAFF
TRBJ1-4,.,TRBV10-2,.,TGCGCCAGCAGTGAAACAGGGTGGGCTGAAAAACTGTTTTTT,CASSETGWAEKLFF
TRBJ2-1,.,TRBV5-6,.,TGTGCCAGCAGCTTGGGAGCTAGCACCAATGAGCAGTTCTTC,CASSLGASTNEQFF
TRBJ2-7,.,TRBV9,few,TGTGCCAGCAGTGAGGGGACTTCCATTCAGCAGTACTTC,CASSEGTSIQQYF
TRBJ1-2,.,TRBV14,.,TGTGCCAGCAGCCAAATTTGGCCATACGATGGCTACACCTTC,CASSQIWPYDGYTF
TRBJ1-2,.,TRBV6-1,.,TGTGCCAGCAGTGAAGCGCCGGACATTAACTATGGCTACACCTTC,CASSEAPDINYGYTF
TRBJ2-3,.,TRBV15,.,TGTGCCACCAGCAGAGAACAAACAGATACGCAGTATTTT,CATSREQTDTQYF
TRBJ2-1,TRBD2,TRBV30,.,TGTGCCTGGAGTGGAGTGGGACTACTAGCGGGAGCTCGTGAGCAGTTCTTC,CAWSGVGLLAGAREQFF
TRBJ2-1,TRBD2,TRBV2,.,TGTGCCAGCAGTGCGGGGGGGTACAATGAGCAGTTCTTC,CASSAGGYNEQFF
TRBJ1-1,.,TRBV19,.,TGTGCCAGTAGTACAGGGTTGGCGAGCACTGAAGCTTTCTTT,CASSTGLASTEAFF
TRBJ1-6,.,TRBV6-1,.,TGTGCCAGCAGCAATACAGGGAATTCACCCCTCCACTTT,CASSNTGNSPLHF
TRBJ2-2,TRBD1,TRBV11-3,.,TGTGCCAGCAGCTCGGGACAGGGAGATACCGGGGAGCTGTTTTTT,CASSSGQGDTGELFF
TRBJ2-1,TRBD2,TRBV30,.,TGTGCCTGGAGTAAGTGGGAGGGCCTGAGTAGGCGTGAGCAGTTCTTC,CAWSKWEGLSRREQFF
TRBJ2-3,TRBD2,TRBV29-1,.,TGCAGCGTTGAAACTAGCGGTAGCACAGATACGCAGTATTTT,CSVETSGSTDTQYF
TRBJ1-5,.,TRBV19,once,TGTGCCAGTAGTAATATAATCAACAGGGCCCTCAATCAGCCCCAGCATTTT,CASSNIINRALNQPQHF
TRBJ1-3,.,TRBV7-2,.,TGTGCCAGCAGCTTTTATGGAAACACCATATATTTT,CASSFYGNTIYF
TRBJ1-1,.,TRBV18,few,TGTGCCAGCTCACCACCGGCGGGGGGCGTGGATGACACTGAAGCTTTCTTT,CASSPPAGGVDDTEAFF
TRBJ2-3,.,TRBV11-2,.,TGTGCCAGCAGCCCGTTAGTCCAAGATACGCAGTATTTT,CASSPLVQDTQYF
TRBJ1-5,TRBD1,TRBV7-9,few,TGTGCCAGCAGCTCCGGGACAGGGGATTTGCAGCCCCAGCATTTT,CASSSGTGDLQPQHF
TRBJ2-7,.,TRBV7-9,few,TGTGCCAGCAGCTCGAATGGGCCTCACGAGCAGTACTTC,CASSSNGPHEQYF
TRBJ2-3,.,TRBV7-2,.,TGTGCCAGCAGCTTAAGGGTTATAGCGGAATCAGATACGCAGTATTTT,CASSLRVIAESDTQYF
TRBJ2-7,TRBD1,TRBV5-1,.,TGCGCCAGCAGCTTGGCAGGTAGGGGGCACGACGAGCAGTACTTC,CASSLAGRGHDEQYF
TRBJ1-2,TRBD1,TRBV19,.,TGTGCCAGTAGTGCCGACAGGGTCTATGGCTACACCTTC,CASSADRVYGYTF
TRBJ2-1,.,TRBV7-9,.,TGTGCCAGCAGCTACCGGACAGCATACAATGAGCAGTTCTTC,CASSYRTAYNEQFF